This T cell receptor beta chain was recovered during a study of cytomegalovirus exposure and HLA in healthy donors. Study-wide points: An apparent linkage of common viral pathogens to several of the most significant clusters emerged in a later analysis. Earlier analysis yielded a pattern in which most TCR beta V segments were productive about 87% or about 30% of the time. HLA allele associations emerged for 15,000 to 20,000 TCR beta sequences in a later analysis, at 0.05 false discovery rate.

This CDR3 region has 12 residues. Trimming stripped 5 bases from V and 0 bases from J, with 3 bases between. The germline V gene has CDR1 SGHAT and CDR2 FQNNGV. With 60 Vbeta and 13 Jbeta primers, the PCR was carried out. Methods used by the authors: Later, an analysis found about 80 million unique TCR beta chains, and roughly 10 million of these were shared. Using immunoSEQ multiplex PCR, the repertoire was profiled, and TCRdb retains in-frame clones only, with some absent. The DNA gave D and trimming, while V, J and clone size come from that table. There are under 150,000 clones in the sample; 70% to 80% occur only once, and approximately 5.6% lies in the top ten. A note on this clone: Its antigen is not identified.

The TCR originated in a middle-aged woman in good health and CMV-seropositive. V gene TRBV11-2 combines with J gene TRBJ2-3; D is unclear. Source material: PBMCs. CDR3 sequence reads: CASSVSTDTQYF. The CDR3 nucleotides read TGTGCCAGCAGCGTAAGCACAGATACGCAGTATTTT.